The source of this T cell receptor (beta chain) is a study of immune evolution from preneoplasia to lung adenocarcinoma. Study-wide results and caveats: Later-stage lesions appeared to have more T cells, more diversity, less clonality. Top clone frequencies peaked in normal lung, apparently declining through invasive adenocarcinoma.

Assay: immunoSEQ multiplex PCR; the TCRdb copy retains only in-frame clones and omits some. The sample comprises under 3,500 clones, about nine tenths of which are singletons, and 3% to 3.5% rests with the top ten. The germline gives CDR1 SGDLS, CDR2 YYNGEE. The CDR3 length is 16 residues. The V gene lost 0 bases and the J gene lost 2 bases, with 9 bases spanning the gap. As regards this clone: Its antigen is not known.

The rearrangement joins TRBV9 to TRBJ2-6, with D possibly TRBD1 on 5 matching bases. This TCR came from a person aged 65 to 79 with lung adenocarcinoma. The sequencing sample was made of FFPE adjacent normal lung tissue. The CDR3 region is CASSVAREAGANVLTF. The CDR3 bases are TGTGCCAGCAGCGTAGCCAGGGAAGCTGGGGCCAACGTCCTGACTTTC.